This entry lists 11 T cell receptor beta chains sequenced from one sample in a study of identical twins (dated by TCRdb to about 2016). The library was produced with 5' RACE. TCRdb shows the sequencer as Illumina HiSeq 2000. TCRdb itself trimmed the public reads at Q25 with fastp, ran MiXCR and retained productive beta chains. Every distinct CDR3 protein forms one entry, paired with its most common genes and DNA. This sample is represented by a few hundred thousand distinct CDR3 sequences; approximately 16% of them were singletons. The ten largest clones represent roughly 0.43% of the sample. The same sample was also studied in work on yellow fever vaccine responses in identical twins.

Sequenced sample: CD4+ T cells sorted from blood. The source of these receptors is a woman aged 18-35 years in good health.

Only a few counts were recorded for this clonotype. The chain carries TRBV10-3 and TRBJ2-5; 7 bases are a match to TRBD1. Trimming at V came to 4 bases and at J to 5 bases, leaving 7 bases not matched to a gene. Germline loops: CDR1 ENHRY, CDR2 SYGVKD. The CDR3 runs 14 residues. The CDR3 region has the DNA TGTGCCATCAGTGGGACAGGTCTGGTGGAGACCCAGTACTTC. Protein: CAISGTGLVETQYF.

The sample holds a few counts of this clonotype. The chain recombines TRBV15 with TRBJ2-1; D remains unclear. Germline V gene data show CDR1 as LNHNV and CDR2 as YYDKDF (reference sequence). The CDR3 runs 13 residues. The ends were cut back, 2 bases at V and 10 bases at J, with 12 bases in the middle. CDR3 sequence reads: CATSRPWPLEQFF. The CDR3 DNA is TGTGCCACCAGCAGACCCTGGCCTCTCGAGCAGTTCTTC.

The chain employs TRBV29-1 and TRBJ2-5; 7 positions match TRBD2. V shed 5 bases and J 4 bases; nucleotides not matched to a gene: 7. The CDR3 runs to 13 residues. Germline CDR1 reads SQVTM; CDR2 reads ANQGSEA. The CDR3 region is CSVWGGFAETQYF. In DNA, the CDR3 is TGCAGCGTTTGGGGGGGGTTCGCAGAGACCCAGTACTTC.

V usage is TRBV7-9 and J usage is TRBJ2-3; D call uncertain. This CDR3 is built from 15 residues. From germline, CDR1 is SEHNR and CDR2 FQNEAQ (reference sequence). With 5 bases removed from V and 0 bases from J, the gap between germline ends came to 12 bases. CDR3: CASSTGDSSTDTQYF. In nucleotides, the CDR3 is TGTGCCAGCAGCACCGGAGACTCTAGCACAGATACGCAGTATTTT.

This chain connects TRBV20-1 to TRBJ1-5; the match to TRBD1 covers 11 bases. J gave up 5 bases and V 5 bases, and 5 bases lay outside the gene matches. This CDR3 contains 14 residues. The germline V gene encodes CDR1 DFQATT and CDR2 SNEGSKA (reference sequence). The CDR3, as DNA: TGCAGTGCTTCGGGACAGGGGGAGGATCAGCCCCAGCATTTT. Protein sequence: CSASGQGEDQPQHF.

This clonotype was observed many times. The chain is built from TRBV3-1 and TRBJ2-3, with 9 bases identical to TRBD1. V dropped 4 bases and J dropped 0; count of bases not matched to a gene: 2. This CDR3 contains 15 residues. The V gene's germline CDR1 is LGHDT and CDR2 YNNKEL (reference sequence). This chain's CDR3 is CASSPDRGSTDTQYF. DNA of the CDR3: TGTGCCAGCAGCCCGGACAGGGGAAGCACAGATACGCAGTATTTT.

This chain links TRBV7-3 with TRBJ2-3; D may be TRBD1 (5 bases). Deletions cut 3 bases from V and 2 bases from J, with 12 bases between. The CDR3 totals 15 residues. CDR1 is SGHTA and CDR2 is FQGTGA in the germline V gene. CDR3 in DNA: TGTGCCAGCAGCTTTAAGAGCAGGGACACAGATACGCAGTATTTT. As protein: CASSFKSRDTDTQYF.

J is TRBJ2-1 and V is TRBV11-1; 8 nucleotides line up with TRBD2. Trimming took 2 bases from V and 8 from J; bases not matched to a gene: 17. CDR3 length equals 18 residues. Germline values: CDR1 SGHAT, CDR2 FQDESV (reference sequence). CDR3 nucleotide sequence: TGTGCCAGCAGCTTATATAGTACCGGGACTAGTAGCATCTATGAGCAGTTCTTC. It encodes CASSLYSTGTSSIYEQFF.

This sequence joins TRBV20-1 and TRBJ2-2; the D is unclear. Trimming shortened V by 4 bases and J by 4 bases, and 19 bases separated the two germline ends. CDR3 size: 16 residues. The germline CDR1 and CDR2 sequences are DFQATT and SNEGSKA (reference sequence). This CDR3 is CSAKAHRPSITGELFF. The CDR3 bases are TGCAGTGCTAAAGCCCACAGACCTAGTATCACCGGGGAGCTGTTTTTT.

CDR3 region: CASSLYQRDGYTF. CDR3 DNA sequence: TGTGCCAGCAGTTTATACCAGAGGGATGGCTACACCTTC. The chain links TRBV28 to TRBJ1-2; D uncertain. The CDR3 contains 13 residues. V dropped 1 base and J dropped 6 bases, with 9 bases sitting between them. CDR1 MDHEN and CDR2 SYDVKM come from the germline V gene.

This clonotype was counted ten times or more. The chain carries TRBV5-1 and TRBJ1-5, with TRBD1 identical over 7 bases. Germline trimming cut 0 bases from V and 3 bases from J; bases unmatched to any gene: 3. The CDR3 totals 15 residues. Germline values: CDR1 SGHRS, CDR2 YFSETQ. CDR3 protein: CASSLEGQPNQPQHF. CDR3 in DNA: TGCGCCAGCAGCTTGGAGGGACAGCCCAATCAGCCCCAGCATTTT. Filled out from reference TRBV5-1 and TRBJ1-5, the complete variable domain reads KAGVTQTPRYLIKTRGQQVTLSCSPISGHRSVSWYQQTPGQGLQFLFEYFSETQRNKGNFPGRFSGRQFSNSRSEMNVSTLELGDSALYLCASSLEGQPNQPQHFGDGTRLSIL.